This T cell receptor (beta chain) was identified during a study of CD8 T cells in ankylosing spondylitis. Whole-study results and caveats: From matched ankylosing spondylitis synovial fluid, disease-linked clones were reportedly recovered at significantly enriched levels. Roughly eight highly homologous variants made up a TCR beta motif that seemed to typify ankylosing spondylitis blood.

Trimming stripped 6 bases from V and 5 bases from J, with 7 bases between. The CDR3 sequence is 11 residues long. The germline V gene encodes CDR1 DFQATT and CDR2 SNEGSKA (reference sequence). In TCRdb, the 5' RACE reads were re-called with MiXCR into one record per CDR3 protein. Of around 770,000 distinct CDR3 sequences in the sample, 10% to 15% were seen once. Comments on this clonotype: What it binds is not known.

J is TRBJ2-2 and V is TRBV20-1; D gene uncertain. The receptor was derived from a male donor with ankylosing spondylitis. Sequenced sample: blood, either unsorted or a sorted T cell fraction (not recorded which). The CDR3 DNA is TGCAGTGCAATGTCTACCGGGGAGCTGTTTTTT. Protein sequence: CSAMSTGELFF.